The clone carrying this T cell receptor beta chain came up a few times. This CDR3 has 12 residues. The germline V and J ends were trimmed by 5 bases and 7 bases, with 8 bases remaining between them. Germline assignment: CDR1 SEHNR and CDR2 FQNEAQ (reference sequence). Repertoires were generated with immunoSEQ multiplex PCR, while TCRdb's copy carries only in-frame clones and drops some. Of some 70,000 clones listed, roughly 90% are singletons. This sample is part of a study of T cell clones after liver transplantation. Source: CD4+ T cells from blood, taken before liver transplant. The rearrangement joins TRBV7-9 to TRBJ1-4; possible D gene TRBD1, 6 bases. This clonotype originated in a human donor who received a liver transplant. The CDR3 coding sequence is TGTGCCAGCAGCCTAGGGGGTGAAAAACTGTTTTTT. Translation gives CASSLGGEKLFF.